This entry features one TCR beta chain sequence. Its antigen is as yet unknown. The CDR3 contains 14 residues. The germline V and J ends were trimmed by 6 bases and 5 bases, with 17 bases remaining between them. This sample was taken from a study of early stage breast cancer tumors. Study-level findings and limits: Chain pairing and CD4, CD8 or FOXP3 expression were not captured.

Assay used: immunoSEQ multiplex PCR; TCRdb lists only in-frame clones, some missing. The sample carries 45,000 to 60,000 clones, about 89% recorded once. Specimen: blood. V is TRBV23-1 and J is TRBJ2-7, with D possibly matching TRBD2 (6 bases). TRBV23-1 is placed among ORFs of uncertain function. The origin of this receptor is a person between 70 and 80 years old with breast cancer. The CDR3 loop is CASRFDEEGNEQYF. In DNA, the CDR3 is TGCGCCAGCAGATTTGACGAGGAGGGGAACGAGCAGTACTTC.